This entry features one T cell receptor beta chain sequence. Its binding antigen is unknown. No base quality information exists; no much larger clone differs at one position. Participants in the prospective study were enrolled through a virtual design, were aged 18 to 89 years, and lived in 24 United States geographic areas. Cohort assignment in the prospective study relied on participant-reported clinical history from a screening survey and a study questionnaire. Recovered participants in ImmuneRACE Cohort 3 were defined by two consecutive negative NP/OP PCR tests, clearance by a healthcare professional, or resolution of symptoms. In the prospective study, mobile phlebotomists collected whole blood, serum and a nasopharyngeal or oropharyngeal swab from each participant. Participants in the prospective study had the option to provide additional blood draws and questionnaires over an approximately 2-month period. Before DNA extraction, prospective study blood samples were shipped either frozen or at room temperature.

These data belong to a study of blood T cell repertoires in COVID-19 (dated by TCRdb to about 2020). For the wider study: Samples from collaborators originated in the United States, Italy and Spain and spanned both the acute and convalescent phases of COVID-19. Samples were obtained from the ongoing ImmuneRACE study (first 160 participants) and from approximately 1,200 subjects provided by 6 global collaborators. HLA class I and class II types, where available, came from metadata supplied by the sample provider rather than from assay-based typing. The material from the prospective study consisted of cDNA or gDNA derived from T cells, B-cell-depleted T cells, or PBMCs. Nearly every sample came with metadata listing a de-identified subject ID, COVID-19 status, age in years and sex. The dataset comprised deeply sampled blood TCRbeta repertoires from subjects exposed to, actively infected with, or recovered from COVID-19. A freely available public database, intended as a resource for researchers studying the immune response to SARS-CoV-2, is where the repertoires were released. Study-wide findings and limitations: How much clinical and demographic metadata was included differed by source and by participant, and the metadata was provided uncurated.

TCRbeta CDR3 regions were amplified from genomic DNA by means of the immunoSEQ Assay, a bias-controlled multiplex PCR. As for how the authors treated the data: Within the assay, amplification of reference gene primers was used to estimate how many nucleated cells each sample contained. To quantify the absolute abundance of each unique TCRbeta CDR3 rearrangement, sequence reads were collapsed and filtered. For each sample, productive Simpson clonality was calculated as the square root of Simpson's diversity index over productive rearrangements. TCRdb carries this immuneACCESS record with in-frame sequences only. Its versions omit some clonotypes, under half of them owing to an unresolved V gene in the studies checked, with the rest unexplained. Clonal size and the V and J genes are those of that table, whereas D and trimming came from the DNA. In this sample the table shows some 200,000 clones, 65% to 90% of which occur a single time. The ten largest make up about 12% of the sample.

The sample taken for sequencing was PBMCs or T cells enriched from blood (not recorded which). The source is a man aged 40-50 years who had recovered from COVID-19.

The sequenced DNA is TGTGCCAGCAGCTTAGTTAGGGGTACTGAAGCTTTCTTT. It encodes CASSLVRGTEAFF. Recombination connected TRBV11-3 to TRBJ1-1; the D gene is perhaps TRBD1, on 5 matching bases. CDR1 and CDR2 were assigned from the germline V gene as SGHNT and YENEEA. Trimming removed 1 base from V and 5 bases from J, leaving 8 bases between the germline ends. There are 13 amino acids in the CDR3, from cysteine to phenylalanine inclusive. Left in the record is the CDR3 DNA by itself, 39 bases read in frame from the first base.